This T cell receptor beta chain was observed in a study of blood T cells in healthy people across ages (dated by TCRdb to the mid-2010s). Background on the whole study: Template switching captured roughly one uniquely barcoded TCR beta cDNA molecule per two T cells in model experiments. To avoid experimental bias, donors of different ages were randomly spread across the sequencing lanes. Four age groups were formed from the donors: young (average 16 years), middle-aged (around 39), aged (under 70) and long-lived (around 82). The study analyzed two additional independent replicas of 1 million unique cDNA reads from the same blood draw for two donors, one aged 18 to 29 and one aged 80 or older. Age-related changes in TCR beta repertoire diversity were measured in the study by deep sequencing normalized with unique cDNA molecular identifiers.

Overall study results and their limits: There was a strong correlation between observed TCR beta diversity and the percentage of naive T cells measured by flow cytometry. The long-lived group showed more naive CD4+ T cells, fewer expanded clones and increased TCR diversity than the aged group, suggesting age selection. Because the CMV infection status of the donors was unknown, age-related changes in expanded clonotypes may potentially have been confounded. Observed TCR beta diversity per million T cells fell roughly linearly with age, and a significant reduction was already apparent by age approximately 40. Estimates of total diversity from one million sequenced T cells were regarded as lower bounds and underestimates. Conclusive comparison of naive and antigen-experienced compartments was prevented by the profiling of bulk unsorted PBMCs.

Libraries were prepared through 5' RACE. The instrument was an Illumina HiSeq 2500. A second PCR of roughly 7 to 12 cycles was run with a J-beta primer mix and a sample-barcoded 5' primer. A unique molecular identifier was introduced onto each TCR beta cDNA molecule by a template-switch 5' adaptor carrying 12 random nucleotides. Each sample yielded at least 2.5 million CDR3-containing paired-end reads. All of the RNA was converted into first-strand cDNA using the Mint cDNA synthesis kit, with a TRBC-specific oligonucleotide serving as the primer. Following uracil-DNA glycosylase treatment, all cDNA underwent a first 18-cycle PCR with the universal primers M1SS and BC2_uni_R. The authors processed their data as follows. For normalization, 1 million high-quality reads were randomly selected from each sample, with every read carrying a distinct molecular identifier. Reads with shared molecular identifiers were discarded instead of being binned into consensus sequences. CDR3 identification, clonotype clustering and error correction used MiTCR with a Q25 quality threshold and the strictest error-elimination algorithm. A nonparametric unseen species model with Euler transformation was used to estimate a lower bound on total TCR beta diversity. Clones were called with MiXCR by TCRdb after fastp trimmed the public reads at Q25, and only in-frame beta chains were retained. CDR3 protein sequences are deduplicated, and each keeps its most common genes and DNA. The V and J calls and clone size are TCRdb's, not the authors'. Recorded for this sample are approximately 800,000 distinct CDR3 sequences; nearly 60% of them occurred a single time. The top ten clonotypes cover around 22% of the sample.

As regards this clonotype: The target of this receptor is not known. No base-level quality is on record; no much larger clone is a single base apart.

Donors were 30 to 45 systemically healthy Caucasian individuals from Russia aged 6 to 90 years. Ten milliliters of peripheral blood were drawn from each donor into EDTA-treated Vacutainer tubes. PBMCs were isolated by Ficoll-Paque density-gradient centrifugation, with at least 6 million obtained per sample. Total RNA was extracted from PBMCs with Trizol reagent, with at least 5.5 micrograms obtained per sample. For every donor, an aliquot of PBMCs went through flow cytometry to measure the percentages of naive CD45RAhigh/CD27high T cells. The CDR3 covers 13 residues, taking in both the cysteine and the phenylalanine. Kept here is only the CDR3 DNA, which spans 39 bases and is read in frame from base 1. Sequences SGHTA (CDR1) and FQGNSA (CDR2) are obtained from the germline V gene. Deletion took 6 bases off V and 5 bases off J, with a span of 11 bases between the germline ends.

The sequence joins TRBV7-2 to TRBJ1-5, with the identity of the D gene unclear. The sequenced sample was blood. This sequence was found in a man younger than 45 in good health. In nucleotides, the sequence is TGTGCCAGCAGTCCGGGCATATATCAGCCCCAGCATTTT. It codes for CASSPGIYQPQHF.